The 30 T cell receptor beta chains in this list originate from one sample, sequenced in a study of blood T cell repertoires in COVID-19. Clones were read by immunoSEQ multiplex PCR, and TCRdb kept only the in-frame ones, dropping some. The sample has approximately 110,000 clones, 84% seen once. Input material: peripheral blood. Receptors were obtained from a woman aged 45-65 years with acute or convalescent COVID-19.

In DNA, the CDR3 is TGTGCCAGCAGTTACTCGACAGGGGCCGCAAATTCACCCCTCCACTTT. It encodes CASSYSTGAANSPLHF. The genes are TRBV6-5 and TRBJ1-6; 8 bases are a match to TRBD1. Germline V CDR1 and CDR2: MNHEY, SVGAGI. This CDR3 has 16 residues. V lost 0 bases and J lost 7; bases outside the gene matches: 5.

The chain couples TRBV24-1 to TRBJ1-4; maybe TRBD1 (5 bases). The CDR3 is 13 amino acids. Trimming pared 6 bases from V and 7 bases from J, leaving 11 bases between. CDR1 and CDR2 from the germline V gene are KGHDR and SFDVKD. The CDR3: CATSRGFGEKLFF. The CDR3 DNA is TGTGCCACCAGTAGGGGTTTCGGTGAAAAACTGTTTTTT.

The CDR3 sequence is CASSEHRGRTDTQYF. Here the CDR3 DNA reads TGTGCCAGCAGTGAGCACAGGGGAAGGACAGATACGCAGTATTTT. V gene TRBV6-1 combines with J gene TRBJ2-3, with 7 bases that match TRBD1. The CDR3 extends over 15 amino acids. Germline V lookup: CDR1 MNHNS, CDR2 SASEGT. V gave up 3 bases and J gave up 3 bases; unmatched junction bases: 6.

The gene calls are TRBV27 and TRBJ1-2, with D possibly TRBD1 on 5 matching bases. V dropped 5 bases and J dropped 4 bases, with 14 bases sitting between them. This CDR3 comprises 14 residues. CDR1 and CDR2 from the germline V gene are MNHEY and SMNVEV (reference sequence). This chain's CDR3 is CASSRQGEVYGYTF. The CDR3 DNA reads TGTGCCAGCAGTCGCCAAGGGGAGGTCTATGGCTACACCTTC.

The chain carries TRBV7-2 and TRBJ2-2, with D maybe TRBD1 (6 bases). The CDR3 consists of 17 residues. Germline values: CDR1 SGHTA, CDR2 FQGNSA. V lost 10 bases to trimming and J lost 4 bases, with 25 bases between them. CDR3 bases: TGTGCCATCAAGCGGACCAACAGGGCTCGAGGCACCGGGGAGCTGTTTTTT. Its protein is CAIKRTNRARGTGELFF.

This clone was detected a few times. The V and J genes are TRBV2 and TRBJ1-2, with TRBD1 matching 11 bases. The CDR3 runs 16 residues. Per germline, CDR1 SNHLY and CDR2 FYNNEI. V shed 6 bases, J shed 6 bases, and the junction held 12 bases outside the gene matches. CDR3 residues: CASSREGGQGANGYTF. In nucleotides, the CDR3 is TGTGCCAGCAGCAGAGAGGGAGGACAGGGGGCCAATGGCTACACCTTC.

The chain is built from TRBV5-1 and TRBJ2-7; the match to TRBD2 covers 9 bases. V gave up 0 bases and J gave up 4 bases; unmatched junction bases: 5. The CDR3 runs 15 residues. In germline, CDR1 is SGHRS, CDR2 YFSETQ. The CDR3 sequence is CASSLVVAGAYEQYF. The CDR3 region has the DNA TGCGCCAGCAGCTTGGTGGTAGCGGGAGCTTACGAGCAGTACTTC.

The rearrangement links TRBV2 to TRBJ1-5; 7 bases are shared with TRBD1. V dropped 4 bases and J dropped 7; count of bases not matched to a gene: 7. The CDR3 is 14 amino acids. The V gene's germline CDR1 is SNHLY and CDR2 FYNNEI. CDR3 nucleotide sequence: TGTGCCAGCAGTGCTCTGACAGGGTCGCAGCCCCAGCATTTT. Residues: CASSALTGSQPQHF.

This clone was detected a few times. This rearrangement joins TRBV20-1 to TRBJ1-1; D gene ambiguous. The germline gives CDR1 DFQATT, CDR2 SNEGSKA (reference sequence). Trimming took off 3 bases at V and 4 bases at J, with 6 bases between the two ends. There are 11 residues in the CDR3. CDR3 sequence: CSARGSTEAFF. The CDR3 DNA sequence: TGCAGTGCTAGGGGGAGCACTGAAGCTTTCTTT.

This chain connects TRBV7-3 to TRBJ1-2, with D possibly matching TRBD1 (5 bases). The CDR3 has 13 residues. Trimming took off 4 bases at V and 4 bases at J, with 10 bases between the two ends. The germline gives CDR1 SGHTA, CDR2 FQGTGA. The CDR3 nucleotides read TGTGCCAGCAGCTCGGGACTGGCCTATGGCTACACCTTC. Its translation is CASSSGLAYGYTF.

J is TRBJ2-3 and V is TRBV28; no reliable D call. The CDR3 totals 14 residues. The V end was cut by 2 bases, the J end by 0 bases, with 6 bases between. Germline assignment: CDR1 MDHEN and CDR2 SYDVKM. This CDR3 reads CASSLPPSTDTQYF. CDR3 DNA: TGTGCCAGCAGTTTACCTCCCAGCACAGATACGCAGTATTTT.

The chain employs TRBV19 and TRBJ1-5, with TRBD1 matching 8 bases. V trimming: 4 bases; J trimming: 2 bases; junction bases outside the gene matches: 7. This CDR3 comprises 16 residues. Germline lookup yields CDR1 LNHDA and CDR2 SQIVND (reference sequence). Written as DNA, the CDR3 is TGTGCCAGTAGTAATCCAGGGGGCGGGGGCAATCAGCCCCAGCATTTT. Translation gives CASSNPGGGGNQPQHF.

This clone was recorded a few times. The V gene is TRBV4-2, the J gene TRBJ2-7, with 10 bases identical to TRBD1. Germline values: CDR1 LGHNA, CDR2 YNFKEQ. J lost 6 bases, V lost 5 bases, and 10 bases had no gene match. This CDR3 has 15 amino acids. CDR3 nucleotides: TGTGCCAGCAGCGCCCGGGACAGGGGACTAGGCGAGCAGTACTTC. Its protein product is CASSARDRGLGEQYF.

The sample holds one count of this clone. This sequence joins TRBV7-2 and TRBJ1-2, with D perhaps matching TRBD1 (6 bases). The CDR3 is 14 amino acids. With 5 bases removed from V and 4 bases from J, the gap between germline ends came to 14 bases. Per germline, CDR1 SGHTA and CDR2 FQGNSA. DNA of the CDR3: TGTGCCAGCAGCCCCCTTACAGGGAGCTATGGCTACACCTTC. Encoded protein: CASSPLTGSYGYTF.

This chain connects TRBV19 to TRBJ1-5; 7 nucleotides align to TRBD1. V was pared by 6 bases and J by 4 bases, with 9 bases of the junction left unmatched. The CDR3 is 15 residues long. Germline V gene lookup returns CDR1 LNHDA and CDR2 SQIVND (reference sequence). In DNA, the CDR3 is TGTGCCAGTAGAGAGGGGGCGGTTCGGAATCAGCCCCAGCATTTT. Translation: CASREGAVRNQPQHF.

V gene TRBV27 combines with J gene TRBJ2-2, with 8 bases identical to TRBD2. Germline V gene lookup returns CDR1 MNHEY and CDR2 SMNVEV (reference sequence). V trimming: 8 bases; J trimming: 2 bases; junction bases outside the gene matches: 7. The CDR3 sequence is 15 residues long. CDR3 sequence (DNA): TGTGCCAGCCGCGGGAGGCGGGATAACACCGGGGAGCTGTTTTTT. This translates into CASRGRRDNTGELFF.

The chain carries TRBV12-3 or TRBV12-4 and TRBJ1-1, with TRBD1 identical over 8 bases. V dropped 5 bases and J dropped 11; count of bases not matched to a gene: 4. The CDR3 has 11 amino acids. The CDR3 sequence is CASSPRQGAFF. DNA for the CDR3: TGTGCCAGCAGTCCGAGACAGGGGGCTTTCTTT.

The chain is built from TRBV7-9 and TRBJ1-2; 9 nucleotides align to TRBD1. Germline V CDR1 and CDR2: SEHNR, FQNEAQ (reference sequence). The V gene end was trimmed by 5 bases and the J gene end by 14 bases; junction bases not matched to a gene: 9. The CDR3 totals 12 residues. The CDR3 nucleotides are TGTGCCAGCAGCCAAATGGACAGGGGTCGGACCTTC. It specifies CASSQMDRGRTF.

This clone has only one observation. The chain carries TRBV5-8 and TRBJ1-2; the D is unclear. Germline V CDR1 and CDR2: SGHTS, YDEGEE. This CDR3 is built from 12 residues. V lost 2 bases and J 4 bases, leaving 6 bases between the germline ends. CDR3 sequence: CASSFSAYGYTF. CDR3 DNA: TGTGCCAGCAGCTTTAGTGCCTATGGCTACACCTTC.

The rearrangement joins TRBV9 to TRBJ1-1; TRBD1 matches at 7 bases. Per germline, CDR1 SGDLS and CDR2 YYNGEE. CDR3 length: 12 residues. The ends lost 2 bases at V and 11 bases at J; junction bases unmatched: 6. Written as DNA, the CDR3 is TGTGCCAGCAGCGTCACCCCCAGGGGGGCTTTCTTT. Translated, it gives CASSVTPRGAFF.

J is TRBJ1-1 and V is TRBV28, with a tentative D call TRBD1 (5 bases). V was shortened by 6 bases and J by 5 bases, with 13 bases between the two germline ends. The germline V gene has CDR1 MDHEN and CDR2 SYDVKM. The CDR3 has 13 amino acids. The CDR3 sequence is CASSRQRGTEAFF. As DNA, the CDR3 is TGTGCCAGCAGCCGTCAGCGGGGGACTGAAGCTTTCTTT.

V is TRBV5-6 and J is TRBJ1-1; a weak D match, TRBD1 (5 bases). Looked up from germline, CDR1 is SGHDT and CDR2 is YYEEEE. V lost 1 base to trimming and J lost 1 base, with 11 bases between them. The CDR3 totals 15 residues. The CDR3 loop is CASSLRGRSNTEAFF. The CDR3 bases are TGTGCCAGCAGCTTGAGGGGCAGATCGAACACTGAAGCTTTCTTT.

This sequence joins TRBV19 and TRBJ2-2, with D perhaps TRBD2 (7 bases). Germline V CDR1 and CDR2: LNHDA, SQIVND (reference sequence). The germline V and J ends were trimmed by 7 bases and 4 bases, with 13 bases remaining between them. The CDR3 consists of 14 residues. CDR3 sequence reads: CASKDAGATGELFF. CDR3 nucleotides: TGTGCCAGTAAAGACGCGGGGGCCACCGGGGAGCTGTTTTTT.

This chain links TRBV6-5 with TRBJ1-4; TRBD1 agrees at 9 bases. Germline V lookup: CDR1 MNHEY, CDR2 SVGAGI. CDR3 length: 13 residues. V shed 6 bases and J 7 bases; nucleotides not matched to a gene: 3. The CDR3 region has the DNA TGTGCCAGCAGCCGGGACAGGGCTGAAAAACTGTTTTTT. It specifies CASSRDRAEKLFF.

This clone was observed a single time. The chain employs TRBV6-5 and TRBJ2-5, with a weak D call TRBD2 (5 bases). Looked up from germline, CDR1 is MNHEY and CDR2 is SVGAGI. The ends were cut back, 6 bases at V and 6 bases at J, with 14 bases in the middle. This CDR3 is 13 amino acids long. DNA of the CDR3: TGTGCCAGCAGCAGCGGCTTCATAAAGACCCAGTACTTC. Protein product: CASSSGFIKTQYF.

The rearrangement joins TRBV15 to TRBJ1-5; no clear D. Germline V CDR1 and CDR2: LNHNV, YYDKDF (reference sequence). This CDR3 region has 13 residues. Trimming left V 0 bases short and J 6 bases short, with 6 bases between. The DNA of the CDR3 is TGTGCCACCAGCAGAGATTTCGTTCAGCCCCAGCATTTT. Protein product: CATSRDFVQPQHF.

The chain couples TRBV2 to TRBJ2-3; 7 bases are shared with TRBD1. V trimming: 7 bases; J trimming: 2 bases; junction bases outside the gene matches: 9. Germline values: CDR1 SNHLY, CDR2 FYNNEI. The length of the CDR3 is 15 residues. CDR3: CASTLMGQNTDTQYF. In DNA, the CDR3 is TGTGCCAGCACCCTAATGGGACAGAACACAGATACGCAGTATTTT.

The chain carries TRBV6-6 and TRBJ1-5, with no clear D. This CDR3 comprises 16 residues. V was pared by 2 bases and J by 2 bases, with 13 bases between. Germline V gene data show CDR1 as MNHNY and CDR2 as SVGAGI (reference sequence). The chain's CDR3 is CASSYGSGVGNQPQHF. DNA of the CDR3: TGTGCCAGCAGTTACGGGTCCGGGGTGGGCAATCAGCCCCAGCATTTT.

This clone was observed a few times. The J gene is TRBJ1-4, the V gene TRBV10-3; 7 bases map to TRBD1. Germline V lookup: CDR1 ENHRY, CDR2 SYGVKD. CDR3 length equals 17 residues. Trimming removed 10 bases from V and 0 bases from J; junction bases left unmatched: 14. CDR3 in DNA: TGTGCCACCGCCCGAGGGGGCGGTGGTGCAACTAATGAAAAACTGTTTTTT. Its protein is CATARGGGGATNEKLFF.

The V gene is TRBV2, the J gene TRBJ1-1; a weak D match, TRBD1 (5 bases). This CDR3 is built from 13 residues. V was trimmed by 6 bases and J by 6 bases, leaving 14 bases between them. Germline lookup yields CDR1 SNHLY and CDR2 FYNNEI. Here the CDR3 DNA reads TGTGCCAGCAGATGGGGGGGAGACCCTGAAGCTTTCTTT. It translates to CASRWGGDPEAFF.